The text below deals with one T cell receptor beta chain. This entry is derived from a study of OX40 agonist ivuxolimab in advanced cancers. The ends were cut back, 0 bases at V and 4 bases at J, with 15 bases in the middle. The CDR3 length is 16 residues. Germline V lookup: CDR1 MGHRA, CDR2 YSYEKL. Assay: immunoSEQ multiplex PCR; the TCRdb copy retains only in-frame clones and omits some. The sample has nearly 80,000 clones; roughly 81% are singletons. This rearrangement joins TRBV4-1 to TRBJ1-2; D might be TRBD1 (5 bases). This clonotype was obtained from an adult with an advanced solid tumor such as melanoma, head and neck, liver or kidney cancer. This sample comprised CD4+ or CD8+ T cells sorted from blood, obtained in a trial of the OX40 agonist ivuxolimab. The DNA for the CDR3 is TGCGCCAGCAGCCAAGATTTGGGACCCCGGGGCTATGGCTACACCTTC. Translated, it gives CASSQDLGPRGYGYTF.